This TCR beta chain was recorded in a study of shared clonotypes between healthy human individuals. The method was immunoSEQ multiplex PCR; TCRdb's version includes in-frame clones alone and lacks a portion of them. Altogether about 2 million clones are present, roughly 95% being singletons, with the ten largest covering about 1.1%. CD8 cells regarded as naive lacked CD45RO, were positively chosen for CCR7, and omitted terminally differentiated effector memory CD45RA+ cells. V shed 4 bases and J shed 0 bases, with 12 bases lying between them. Germline V lookup: CDR1 MGHDK, CDR2 SYGVNS. CDR3 length: 15 amino acids.

The source is a man aged 18 to 29 in good health. The V call is TRBV25-1, the J call TRBJ1-1; no definite D call. Sequencing input: naive CD8+ T cells sorted from blood. The CDR3 DNA sequence: TGTGCCAGCAGTGGTCGTGTAGGGCTGAACACTGAAGCTTTCTTT. Its protein is CASSGRVGLNTEAFF.